The rows below give T cell receptor beta chains drawn from one sample of a study of CD8 T cells in ankylosing spondylitis. TCRdb redid the calling of the 5' RACE reads with MiXCR, one entry per CDR3 protein. The table shows 250,000 to 400,000 distinct CDR3 sequences, with 11% occurring only once. Material for sequencing was blood, either unsorted or a sorted T cell fraction (not recorded which). Every receptor here comes from a female donor with ankylosing spondylitis or in good health (not recorded which). Both conserved end residues are part of each CDR3. The D gene is left open where the match is weak. Rows may omit the clone size; those that give it use once, few, many or a size class.

clone_size j_call v_call d_call cdr3_nt cdr3_aa
many TRBJ2-7 TRBV20-1 NA TGCAGTGCTAGAGGGAGGGCCGAGATCGAGCAGTACTTC CSARGRAEIEQYF
many TRBJ1-2 TRBV12-3/TRBV12-4 NA TGTGCCAGCAGTATAACCTTGGGAGGGCCCCCTAACTATGGCTACACCTTC CASSITLGGPPNYGYTF
NA TRBJ1-5 TRBV4-1 TRBD1 TGCGCCAGCAGCCATACAGGGGACCAGCCCCAGCATTTT CASSHTGDQPQHF
many TRBJ2-2 TRBV4-3 NA TGCGCCAGCAGCCAGGCTCCCGGGACTTACACCGGGGAGCTGTTTTTT CASSQAPGTYTGELFF
many TRBJ2-3 TRBV20-1 TRBD1 TGCAGTGCTAGGAGGACAGGGGCCAGCACAGATACGCAGTATTTT CSARRTGASTDTQYF
many TRBJ1-1 TRBV7-9 NA TGTGCCAGCAGCACCACAGGGAGAGACACTGAAGCTTTCTTT CASSTTGRDTEAFF
many TRBJ1-5 TRBV7-9 NA TGTGCCAGCAGCTTAGGACAGGATCTCTATAGCAATCAGCCCCAGCATTTT CASSLGQDLYSNQPQHF
many TRBJ1-1 TRBV5-1 NA TGCGCCAGCAGCTTGGATCCGGGAGTGGACACTGAAGCTTTCTTT CASSLDPGVDTEAFF
many TRBJ2-7 TRBV6-2/TRBV6-3 NA TGTGCCAGCAGACCTAACGCGGAGCACGAGCAGTACTTC CASRPNAEHEQYF
NA TRBJ1-5 TRBV12-3/TRBV12-4 TRBD1 TGTGCCAGCAGTGTCGGACAGGGGAATACGAATCAGCCCCAGCATTTT CASSVGQGNTNQPQHF
NA TRBJ1-5 TRBV4-3 NA TGCGCCAGCAGCCGAGATCGGGCGGGCGCGGGGCCCCAGCATTTT CASSRDRAGAGPQHF
many TRBJ1-1 TRBV29-1 NA TGCAGCGTTGTAGGGGTGGCAGGGAACACTGAAGCTTTCTTT CSVVGVAGNTEAFF
NA TRBJ2-1 TRBV15 TRBD2 TGTGCCACCAGCAGAAGCGGGGGGGGCTACAATGAGCAGTTCTTC CATSRSGGGYNEQFF
many TRBJ2-5 TRBV5-6 TRBD2 TGTGCCAGCAGCACCTCCGGGACTAGATTCGATTGGCCGTACTTC CASSTSGTRFDWPYF
NA TRBJ2-1 TRBV20-1 TRBD1 TGCAGTGCCCATGCCCCTCCCTGGACAGGGAGGAATGAGCAGTTCTTC CSAHAPPWTGRNEQFF
many TRBJ2-7 TRBV20-1 NA TGCAGTGGTATTATACCGCCTTCCTACGAGCAGTACTTC CSGIIPPSYEQYF
many TRBJ1-1 TRBV27 TRBD1 TGTGCCAGCAGTTTAGGGGGACAGGGGGCGCGAACTGAAGCTTTCTTT CASSLGGQGARTEAFF
many TRBJ2-3 TRBV11-1 NA TGTGCCAGCAGCTCCTCTATAGAGGGAACAAACACAGATACGCAGTATTTT CASSSSIEGTNTDTQYF
many TRBJ2-5 TRBV7-6 TRBD2 TGTGCCAGCAGCTTAGGGCTAGCGGGAGGAACAGAGACCCAGTACTTC CASSLGLAGGTETQYF
many TRBJ2-7 TRBV7-2 NA TGTGCCAGCAGCTTAGGCTCTAGCGCATACGAGCAGTACTTC CASSLGSSAYEQYF
few TRBJ2-5 TRBV7-2 TRBD2 TGTGCCAGCAGCTTAGTGCCCCAACTAGCGGAGGAAGAGACCCAGTACTTC CASSLVPQLAEEETQYF
few TRBJ2-7 TRBV5-6 TRBD1 TGTGCCAGCAGCCTCCGGGACAGGGCGATCTCCTACGAGCAGTACTTC CASSLRDRAISYEQYF
many TRBJ2-2 TRBV5-8 NA TGTGCCAGCAGCTTGGCACGGGCCACCGGGGAGCTGTTTTTT CASSLARATGELFF
NA TRBJ2-3 TRBV5-1 TRBD1 TGCGCCAGCAGGGAACAGGGGGGCCCAGATACGCAGTATTTT CASREQGGPDTQYF
few TRBJ1-5 TRBV7-8 NA TGTGCCAGCAGCCCCCGGGCCCTAGGACCGCCCCAGCATTTT CASSPRALGPPQHF
few TRBJ2-5 TRBV7-9 TRBD2 TGTGCCAGCAGCCGACAAGCGGGAGCTCATCAAGAGACCCAGTACTTC CASSRQAGAHQETQYF
many TRBJ2-3 TRBV20-1 TRBD1 TGCAGTGCTCCCCGCCGGACAGGTGGGCCAGATACGCAGTATTTT CSAPRRTGGPDTQYF
many TRBJ1-1 TRBV6-1 NA TGTGCCAGCAGTCTAGATTCGGAGGGTGGTGAAGCTTTCTTT CASSLDSEGGEAFF
many TRBJ2-2 TRBV12-3/TRBV12-4 TRBD1 TGTGCCAGCAGCCGACAGGGGGGTACCGGGGAGCTGTTTTTT CASSRQGGTGELFF
many TRBJ2-7 TRBV4-1 TRBD1 TGCGCCAGCAGCCAGGGTACAGGGGGTAGCGACGAGCAGTACTTC CASSQGTGGSDEQYF
many TRBJ1-3 TRBV20-1 NA TGCAGTGCTAGTCTTGGGGGCTCTGGAAACACCATATATTTT CSASLGGSGNTIYF
few TRBJ2-3 TRBV5-1 TRBD2 TGCGCCAGCAGATTAAGACTAGCGGGAGGGTCAAGGGATACGCAGTATTTT CASRLRLAGGSRDTQYF
few TRBJ2-5 TRBV11-2 TRBD2 TGTGCCAGCAGCTTAGATGTCTCTGGCGGGAGGGCCTTGAAGACCCAGTACTTC CASSLDVSGGRALKTQYF
many TRBJ2-2 TRBV20-1 NA TGCAGTGGTGGTAGCAGGAACACCGGGGAGCTGTTTTTT CSGGSRNTGELFF
many TRBJ1-5 TRBV28 TRBD1 TGTGCCAGCAGTCTTGCCGGACAGGGTTTCCAGCCCCAGCATTTT CASSLAGQGFQPQHF
few TRBJ2-7 TRBV13 NA TGTGCCAGCAGCTTCGCTTTGGATTCCTACGAGCAGTACTTC CASSFALDSYEQYF
few TRBJ2-1 TRBV5-1 TRBD1 TGCGCCAGCAGCTTGCGGACAGGGGTCTCCTACAATGAGCAGTTCTTC CASSLRTGVSYNEQFF
few TRBJ2-7 TRBV14 NA TGTGCCAGCAGCCAAGGATTACAGCGGACCTCCTACGAGCAGTACTTC CASSQGLQRTSYEQYF
NA TRBJ2-2 TRBV5-1 NA TGCGCCAGCAGCTTGGCAGGGGACTACCCTTCCGGGGAGCTGTTTTTT CASSLAGDYPSGELFF
many TRBJ2-6 TRBV29-1 NA TGCAGCGCAAGCATACAGGGGGCCAACGTCCTGACTTTC CSASIQGANVLTF
many TRBJ2-2 TRBV3-1 NA TGTGCCAGCAGCCCGAGGGCAGGGTCCGGGGAGCTGTTTTTT CASSPRAGSGELFF